These 20 T cell receptor beta chains were sequenced from one sample in a study of patients and donors after allogeneic stem cell transplantation. One entry per CDR3 protein results from TCRdb running MiXCR on the RT-PCR reads. This table has 200,000 to 250,000 distinct CDR3 sequences, roughly an eighth appearing once. The sample consisted of blood, either unsorted or a sorted T cell fraction (not recorded which). These receptors came from a human donor who was either an allogeneic HSCT recipient or a stem cell or donor lymphocyte infusion donor (not recorded which). It is not recorded whose cells these are; they may come from a transplant donor.

This chain joins TRBV5-6 and TRBJ2-3, with 8 bases that match TRBD2. Looked up from germline, CDR1 is SGHDT and CDR2 is YYEEEE. Trimming cost V 4 bases and J 2 bases; bases outside gene matches: 9. The CDR3 has 16 residues. The chain's CDR3 is CASSVTGTSLTDTQYF. In nucleotides, the CDR3 is TGTGCCAGCAGCGTCACCGGGACTAGTCTCACAGATACGCAGTATTTT.

The chain employs TRBV20-1 and TRBJ2-6; D is undetermined. CDR3 length: 13 residues. CDR1 and CDR2 from the germline V gene are DFQATT and SNEGSKA (reference sequence). The CDR3: CSLEHSGANVLTF. The CDR3 DNA reads TGCAGCCTTGAGCACTCTGGGGCCAACGTCCTGACTTTC.

The DNA of the CDR3 is TGTGCCAGCAGTGCGGGACGGTGGGACTACGAGCAGTACTTC. Protein sequence: CASSAGRWDYEQYF. The genes are TRBV6-1 and TRBJ2-7; the D gene could be TRBD1 or TRBD2 (5 bases each). Germline V gene data show CDR1 as MNHNS and CDR2 as SASEGT. The CDR3 runs to 14 residues. V was trimmed by 4 bases and J by 3 bases, leaving 13 bases between them.

This clonotype has more than one count but fewer than ten. A much larger clone differs from this one at a single base, so this may be a read error. This sequence joins TRBV12-3 or TRBV12-4 and TRBJ2-5; D not resolved. The CDR3 runs to 12 residues. The chain's CDR3 is CVSSVGLETQYF. In nucleotides, the CDR3 is TGTGTCAGCAGCGTCGGGCTTGAGACCCAGTACTTC.

This clonotype came up many times. The rearrangement joins TRBV20-1 to TRBJ2-7, with D possibly matching TRBD1 (5 bases). The V gene lost 6 bases and the J gene lost 9 bases, with 24 bases spanning the gap. This CDR3 is 14 amino acids long. Germline CDR1 reads DFQATT; CDR2 reads SNEGSKA (reference sequence). CDR3 region: CSASSRVLETGQYF. CDR3 coding DNA: TGCAGTGCCTCTTCCAGGGTCCTGGAAACGGGGCAGTACTTC.

The chain is built from TRBV6-2 or TRBV6-3 and TRBJ1-1; 7 nucleotides line up with TRBD1. The CDR3 is made up of 16 amino acids. Germline assignment: CDR1 MNHEY and CDR2 SVGEGT. The V and J ends lost 5 bases and 0 bases, in that order; junction bases with no gene match: 9. This CDR3 reads CASSTGQTFLNTEAFF. CDR3 DNA sequence: TGTGCCAGCAGTACGGGACAGACTTTTTTGAACACTGAAGCTTTCTTT.

The chain recombines TRBV6-1 with TRBJ1-1; 9 bases match TRBD1. Germline CDR1 MNHNS, CDR2 SASEGT. V lost 5 bases and J lost 3; bases outside the gene matches: 10. This CDR3 has 16 residues. In DNA form, the CDR3 reads TGTGCCAGCAGTACATTACAGGGGGCAATGGACACTGAAGCTTTCTTT. Its protein product is CASSTLQGAMDTEAFF.

The chain has TRBV19 and TRBJ1-5; D is possibly TRBD1 (5 bases). Deletions cut 6 bases from V and 9 bases from J, with 18 bases between. The CDR3 covers 14 residues. Germline V gene data show CDR1 as LNHDA and CDR2 as SQIVND (reference sequence). The CDR3 coding sequence is TGTGCCAGTAGGGATTCGCAGGGACTGGGGCCCCAGCATTTT. It translates to CASRDSQGLGPQHF.

This clonotype has more than one count but fewer than ten. V gene TRBV10-3 combines with J gene TRBJ1-3; D unclear. The CDR3 extends over 15 amino acids. From germline, CDR1 is ENHRY and CDR2 SYGVKD. Trimming removed 5 bases at V and 0 bases at J, with 11 bases between. The CDR3 DNA reads TGTGCCATCAGTTCCGACGGGAGCTCTGGAAACACCATATATTTT. This gives the protein CAISSDGSSGNTIYF.

At least ten counts were recorded for this clonotype. The V gene is TRBV7-2, the J gene TRBJ1-5; D unclear. CDR1 and CDR2 from the germline V gene are SGHTA and FQGNSA. Trimming took 2 bases from V and 2 from J, leaving 10 bases between them. The CDR3 totals 15 residues. The CDR3: CASSLLPGGNQPQHF. CDR3 DNA: TGTGCCAGCAGCTTACTCCCCGGGGGCAATCAGCCCCAGCATTTT.

This clonotype appeared many times. The DNA of the CDR3 is TGCGCCAGCAGCGTATCCGGGACAGGGTACGAGCAGTACTTC. It specifies CASSVSGTGYEQYF. This chain links TRBV5-1 with TRBJ2-7; 9 nucleotides line up with TRBD1. Germline CDR1 reads SGHRS; CDR2 reads YFSETQ. V shed 4 bases, J shed 4 bases, and the junction held 6 bases outside the gene matches. The length of the CDR3 is 14 residues. The whole variable domain, remainder taken from reference TRBV5-1 and TRBJ2-7, is KAGVTQTPRYLIKTRGQQVTLSCSPISGHRSVSWYQQTPGQGLQFLFEYFSETQRNKGNFPGRFSGRQFSNSRSEMNVSTLELGDSALYLCASSVSGTGYEQYFGPGTRLTVT.

This clonotype was seen many times. The V call is TRBV2, the J call TRBJ2-7; D ambiguous. The CDR3 covers 13 residues. The V gene lost 4 bases and the J gene lost 2 bases, with 9 bases spanning the gap. Germline-derived CDR1 and CDR2 are SNHLY and FYNNEI. The CDR3 reads CASSVGGPYEQYF. Here the CDR3 DNA reads TGTGCCAGCAGTGTGGGCGGCCCCTACGAGCAGTACTTC.

The chain combines TRBV19 with TRBJ1-2; TRBD1 matches 9 bases. Trimming cost V 6 bases and J 5 bases; bases outside gene matches: 7. The CDR3 covers 14 residues. Germline-derived CDR1 and CDR2 are LNHDA and SQIVND (reference sequence). CDR3 sequence reads: CASRGQGSTYGYTF. DNA of the CDR3: TGTGCCAGTAGGGGACAGGGATCTACGTATGGCTACACCTTC.

This clonotype was seen a few times. The rearrangement uses TRBV11-2 and TRBJ1-1, with D perhaps TRBD1 (5 bases). The germline CDR1 and CDR2 sequences are SGHAT and FQNNGV. CDR3 length equals 16 residues. With 1 base removed from V and 0 bases from J, the gap between germline ends came to 12 bases. Here the CDR3 reads CASSLVGGGMNTEAFF. In nucleotides, the CDR3 is TGTGCCAGCAGCTTAGTGGGGGGTGGGATGAACACTGAAGCTTTCTTT.

This clonotype appeared many times. The chain couples TRBV2 to TRBJ2-3; 10 bases are shared with TRBD2. J lost 2 bases, V lost 4 bases, and 6 bases had no gene match. CDR3 length: 16 residues. CDR1 is SNHLY, CDR2 FYNNEI, per germline. CDR3 region: CASSGGGLAVTDTQYF. CDR3 nucleotide sequence: TGTGCCAGCAGTGGGGGCGGACTAGCGGTCACAGATACGCAGTATTTT.

This clonotype showed up many times. The chain uses TRBV2 and TRBJ2-1; maybe TRBD2 (5 bases). Trimming stripped 9 bases from V and 2 bases from J, with 11 bases between. Germline V CDR1 and CDR2: SNHLY, FYNNEI. The CDR3 runs to 13 residues. CDR3 in DNA: TGTGCCAGTGTAGCGCAAGCCTACAATGAGCAGTTCTTC. This codes for CASVAQAYNEQFF.

In regard to this clonotype: In this CDR3 the conserved last residue, phenylalanine or tryptophan, is missing, so a read error is likely. In DNA, the CDR3 is TGCGCCAGCAGCAAGACAGGGCCAAACACAGATACGCAGTATTTA. Protein sequence: CASSKTGPNTDTQYL. The chain recombines TRBV5-1 with TRBJ2-3; 7 bases line up with TRBD1. This CDR3 has 15 residues. Germline-derived CDR1 and CDR2 are SGHRS and YFSETQ. The V segment lost 4 bases and the J segment 2 bases; nucleotides outside the gene matches: 7.

This clonotype was picked up a small number of times. The V gene is TRBV5-5, the J gene TRBJ1-2; 7 nucleotides line up with TRBD1. Germline CDR1 SGHKS, CDR2 YYEKEE (reference sequence). V shed 0 bases, J shed 4 bases, and the junction held 6 bases outside the gene matches. This CDR3 region has 15 residues. This CDR3 reads CASSLETGLPYGYTF. In nucleotides, the CDR3 is TGTGCCAGCAGCTTGGAGACAGGGTTACCCTATGGCTACACCTTC.

This clonotype was counted between two and nine times. The chain has TRBV5-1 and TRBJ2-7; 8 positions agree with TRBD1. Germline-derived CDR1 and CDR2 are SGHRS and YFSETQ. J gave up 13 bases and V 3 bases, and 9 bases lay outside the gene matches. CDR3 length equals 12 residues. The CDR3 sequence is CASSSRTGSRYF. The CDR3 DNA reads as TGCGCCAGCAGCTCACGGACAGGGTCACGTTACTTC.

This chain uses TRBV15 with TRBJ2-7, with TRBD1 matching over 8 bases. The CDR3 loop spans 17 amino acids. Germline trimming cut 0 bases from V and 1 base from J; bases unmatched to any gene: 8. The germline CDR1 and CDR2 sequences are LNHNV and YYDKDF (reference sequence). CDR3 in DNA: TGTGCCACCAGCAGAGATCGCCGCAGGGGGCAATCCTACGAGCAGTACTTC. Translating it yields CATSRDRRRGQSYEQYF.